The 12 T cell receptor beta chains given below trace back to one sample, sequenced in a study of quantifying T cell responses using KT2 cells (TCRdb year 2017). In terms of the full investigation: RNA was DNase-treated and reverse transcribed with TCR alpha and beta constant-region primers, mostly using SuperScript III.

The library was produced with UMI-ligation and nested PCR. Reads for this sample came from an Illumina MiSeq. A single-stranded oligonucleotide carrying the Illumina SP2 sequence and a UMI was ligated to the cDNA 3' end using T4 RNA ligase 1. PCR1 consisted of about 4 cycles (98 degrees C 15 s, 69 degrees C 30 s, 72 degrees C 40 s), and for the beta primer an equimolar mix of RC1.1 and RC1.2 was used to cover TRBC1 and TRBC2. Through fastp at Q25 and MiXCR, TCRdb rebuilt clones from the public reads, retaining in-frame beta chains. Entries that share a CDR3 protein sequence are merged under the most common genes and DNA. The sample data list some 48,000 distinct CDR3 sequences, and around a tenth of these were observed just once. Around 9.3% of the sample goes to the ten largest clones. Sample: PBMCs spiked with cells of the T cell clone KT2. The source of these receptors is a human donor.

As for this clonotype: A much larger clone is a single base away; this may be a read error. V usage is TRBV7-3 and J usage is TRBJ2-1; 7 bases align to TRBD2. This CDR3 comprises 13 residues. The germline CDR1 and CDR2 sequences are SGHTA and FQGTGA. V dropped 5 bases and J dropped 4; count of bases not matched to a gene: 2. The CDR3 DNA is TGTGCCAGCAGCCGGACTAGATACAATGAGCAGTTCTTC. Translation: CASSRTRYNEQFF.

The chain recombines TRBV27 with TRBJ2-7; D not resolved. The V gene's germline CDR1 is MNHEY and CDR2 SMNVEV (reference sequence). CDR3 length: 16 amino acids. With 4 bases removed from V and 5 bases from J, the gap between germline ends came to 21 bases. The CDR3 region has the DNA TGTGCCAGCAGTTCGCATAAAGGGCTCTCCCCCCACGAGCAGTACTTC. The encoded protein is CASSSHKGLSPHEQYF.

The chain carries TRBV6-2 or TRBV6-3 and TRBJ1-5; no firm D call. Germline CDR1 MNHEY, CDR2 SVGEGT. The CDR3 covers 13 residues. V was clipped by 6 bases and J by 6 bases, with 12 bases between them. The CDR3 region is CASSDWEGQPQHF. DNA for the CDR3: TGTGCCAGCAGCGATTGGGAGGGTCAGCCCCAGCATTTT.

This clonotype was found a few times. The chain links TRBV12-5 to TRBJ1-1, with a possible D match to TRBD1 (6 bases). The CDR3 is made up of 12 amino acids. Trimming stripped 6 bases from V and 3 bases from J, with 8 bases between. Germline V gene data show CDR1 as LGHNT and CDR2 as FRNRAP. CDR3 region: CASGRGDTEAFF. The CDR3 nucleotides read TGTGCTAGTGGAAGGGGGGACACTGAAGCTTTCTTT.

V usage is TRBV5-1 and J usage is TRBJ1-3; D call uncertain. Trimming removed 0 bases from V and 0 bases from J, with 4 bases in between. The CDR3 sequence is 14 residues long. Germline CDR1 and CDR2: SGHRS and YFSETQ. As DNA, the CDR3 is TGCGCCAGCAGCTTGGCGGGCTCTGGAAACACCATATATTTT. It yields the protein CASSLAGSGNTIYF.

The chain combines TRBV12-3 or TRBV12-4 with TRBJ2-7; 9 bases are a match to TRBD1. The J segment lost 4 bases and the V segment lost 5 bases, leaving 9 bases of the junction unmatched. This CDR3 contains 15 residues. The CDR3 coding sequence is TGTGCCAGCAGTGGCACCGGGACAGGGAAGTACGAGCAGTACTTC. It specifies CASSGTGTGKYEQYF.

This clonotype appeared many times. The chain has TRBV6-2 or TRBV6-3 and TRBJ1-1; D perhaps matches TRBD1 (5 bases). Germline CDR1 reads MNHEY; CDR2 reads SVGEGT. The CDR3 runs 16 residues. The V and J ends lost 4 bases and 0 bases respectively, with 15 bases between them. The CDR3 reads CASSLGVWGMNTEAFF. The CDR3 DNA reads as TGTGCCAGCAGTTTGGGGGTTTGGGGCATGAACACTGAAGCTTTCTTT.

The rearrangement uses TRBV10-3 and TRBJ2-3, with D possibly being TRBD1 (6 bases). Looked up from germline, CDR1 is ENHRY and CDR2 is SYGVKD. The CDR3 consists of 13 residues. V was clipped by 4 bases and J by 5 bases, with 10 bases between them. In nucleotides, the CDR3 is TGTGCCATCAGTGGGGGGCTCGGAGATACGCAGTATTTT. This sequence encodes CAISGGLGDTQYF.

V usage is TRBV6-6 and J usage is TRBJ2-3; weak D call: TRBD2 (6 bases). Trimming pared 7 bases from V and 0 bases from J, leaving 14 bases between. This CDR3 region has 15 residues. Germline V gene sequence: CDR1 MNHNY, CDR2 SVGAGI (reference sequence). CDR3 sequence: CASNDVAGSTDTQYF. CDR3 in DNA: TGTGCCAGCAATGACGTGGCGGGGAGCACAGATACGCAGTATTTT.

This sequence joins TRBV20-1 and TRBJ1-1; 7 positions match TRBD1. V lost 3 bases, J lost 1 base, and 2 bases stayed unmatched. The germline CDR1 and CDR2 sequences are DFQATT and SNEGSKA (reference sequence). The CDR3 extends over 13 amino acids. In nucleotides, the CDR3 is TGCAGTGCTAGGGGGACAGAGAACACTGAAGCTTTCTTT. Translation: CSARGTENTEAFF.

The sample holds a few counts of this clonotype. The chain joins TRBV6-5 to TRBJ2-1; possibly TRBD1 or TRBD2 for D (5 bases each). The CDR3 length is 13 residues. V gave up 4 bases and J gave up 6 bases, with 10 bases separating them. Germline values: CDR1 MNHEY, CDR2 SVGAGI. The CDR3: CASSFRDVNEQFF. For the CDR3, the DNA is TGTGCCAGCAGTTTCCGGGACGTCAATGAGCAGTTCTTC.

In this sample, this clonotype turned up a few times. The genes are TRBV9 and TRBJ1-1; the D is unclear. CDR1 SGDLS and CDR2 YYNGEE come from the germline V gene. The CDR3 has 13 residues. V was trimmed by 4 bases and J by 3 bases, leaving 10 bases between them. The CDR3 sequence: CASSLRIYTEAFF. The CDR3 DNA sequence: TGTGCCAGCAGCCTACGGATCTACACTGAAGCTTTCTTT. Using reference TRBV9 and TRBJ1-1 for the parts outside the CDR3, the full variable domain is DSGVTQTPKHLITATGQRVTLRCSPRSGDLSVYWYQQSLDQGLQFLIQYYNGEERAKGNILERFSAQQFPDLHSELNLSSLELGDSALYFCASSLRIYTEAFFGQGTRLTVV.